Shown below are 2 T cell receptor beta chains from a single sample sequenced in a study of Graves' ophthalmopathy and Graves' hyperthyroidism. Amplification targeted the TCR beta CDR3 regions, with RNA transcripts as the source material. An opening RT-PCR round employed HTBI primers and preceded a second-round multiplex PCR. TCRdb redid the calling of the multiplex PCR reads with MiXCR, one entry per CDR3 protein. Here the sample spans under 350,000 distinct CDR3 sequences, roughly 15% being singletons. Sequenced material: peripheral blood. The source is an adult man with Graves' ophthalmopathy.

This clonotype showed up many times. This chain joins TRBV12-3 or TRBV12-4 and TRBJ1-5, with 12 bases fitting TRBD1. The CDR3 sequence is 15 residues long. Germline trimming cut 7 bases from V and 6 bases from J; bases unmatched to any gene: 7. CDR3 coding DNA: TGTGCCAGCACCTGGGGACAGGGGGCTTCTCAGCCCCAGCATTTT. Its protein is CASTWGQGASQPQHF.

Ten or more counts support this clonotype. This sequence joins TRBV4-1 and TRBJ2-5, with D possibly being TRBD2 (5 bases). This CDR3 has 20 amino acids. Between the trimmed V and J ends, which lost 0 bases and 5 bases, there was a span of 28 bases. CDR1 is MGHRA, CDR2 YSYEKL, per germline. The CDR3 loop reads CASSQEGRGGSGALSETQYF. The CDR3 coding sequence is TGCGCCAGCAGCCAAGAAGGGCGCGGAGGCTCAGGTGCCTTATCCGAGACCCAGTACTTC.